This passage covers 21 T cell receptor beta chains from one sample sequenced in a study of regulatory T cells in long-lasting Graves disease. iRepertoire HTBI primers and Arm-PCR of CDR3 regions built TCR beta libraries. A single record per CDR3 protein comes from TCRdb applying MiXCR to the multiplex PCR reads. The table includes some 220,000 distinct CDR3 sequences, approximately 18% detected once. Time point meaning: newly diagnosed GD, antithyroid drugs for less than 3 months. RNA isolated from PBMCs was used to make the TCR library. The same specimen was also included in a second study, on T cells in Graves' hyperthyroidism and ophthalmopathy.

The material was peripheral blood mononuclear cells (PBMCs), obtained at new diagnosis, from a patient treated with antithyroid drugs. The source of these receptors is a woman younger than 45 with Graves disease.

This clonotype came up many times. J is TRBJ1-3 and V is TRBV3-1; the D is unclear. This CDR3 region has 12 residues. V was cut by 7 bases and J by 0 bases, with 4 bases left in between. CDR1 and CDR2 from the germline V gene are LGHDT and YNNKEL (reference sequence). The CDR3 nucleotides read TGTGCCAGCAAACTCTCTGGAAACACCATATATTTT. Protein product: CASKLSGNTIYF.

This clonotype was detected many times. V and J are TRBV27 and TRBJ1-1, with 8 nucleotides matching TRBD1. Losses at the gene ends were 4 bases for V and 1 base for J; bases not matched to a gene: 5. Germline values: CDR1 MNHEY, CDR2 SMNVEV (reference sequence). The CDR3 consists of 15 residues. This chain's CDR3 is CASSSLGQGNTEAFF. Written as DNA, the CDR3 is TGTGCCAGCAGTTCCCTCGGACAGGGGAACACTGAAGCTTTCTTT.

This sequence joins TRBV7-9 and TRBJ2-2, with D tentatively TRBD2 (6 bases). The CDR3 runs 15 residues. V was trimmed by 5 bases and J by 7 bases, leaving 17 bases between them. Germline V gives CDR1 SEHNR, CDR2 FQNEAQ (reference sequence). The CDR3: CASSPDQRRGGELFF. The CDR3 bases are TGTGCCAGCAGCCCAGACCAGAGGCGGGGCGGGGAGCTGTTTTTT.

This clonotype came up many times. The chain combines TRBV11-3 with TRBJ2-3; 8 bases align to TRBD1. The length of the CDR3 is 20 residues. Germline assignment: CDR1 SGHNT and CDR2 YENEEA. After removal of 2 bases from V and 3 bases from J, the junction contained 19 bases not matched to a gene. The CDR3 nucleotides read TGTGCCAGCAGCTTAAGGACAGGGACATTATGGAATCCTCGAACAGATACGCAGTATTTT. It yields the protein CASSLRTGTLWNPRTDTQYF.

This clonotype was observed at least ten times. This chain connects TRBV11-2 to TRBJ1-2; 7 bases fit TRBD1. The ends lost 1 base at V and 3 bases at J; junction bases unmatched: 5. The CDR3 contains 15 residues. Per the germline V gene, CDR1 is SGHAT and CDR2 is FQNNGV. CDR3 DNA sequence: TGTGCCAGCAGCTTAGGGGGACAGCCTTACTATGGCTACACCTTC. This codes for CASSLGGQPYYGYTF.

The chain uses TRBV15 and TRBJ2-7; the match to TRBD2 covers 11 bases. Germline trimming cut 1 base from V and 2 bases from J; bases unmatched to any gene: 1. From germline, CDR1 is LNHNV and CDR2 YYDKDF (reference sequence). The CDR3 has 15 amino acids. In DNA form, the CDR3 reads TGTGCCACCAGCAGAGGTAGCGGGAGGGCCTACGAGCAGTACTTC. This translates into CATSRGSGRAYEQYF.

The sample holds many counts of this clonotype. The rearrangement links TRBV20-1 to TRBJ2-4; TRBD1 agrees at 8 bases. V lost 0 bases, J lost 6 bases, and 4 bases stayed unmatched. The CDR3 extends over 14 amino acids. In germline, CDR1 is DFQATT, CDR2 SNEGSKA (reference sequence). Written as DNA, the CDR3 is TGCAGTGCTAGAGATCTCGGACAGGGAAACATTCAGTACTTC. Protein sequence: CSARDLGQGNIQYF.

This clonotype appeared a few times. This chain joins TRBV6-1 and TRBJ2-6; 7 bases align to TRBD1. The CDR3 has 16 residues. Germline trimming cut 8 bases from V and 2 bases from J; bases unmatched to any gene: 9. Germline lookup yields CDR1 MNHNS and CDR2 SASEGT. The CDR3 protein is CASSIQGIPGANVLTF. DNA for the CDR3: TGTGCCAGCTCCATACAGGGGATCCCTGGGGCCAACGTCCTGACTTTC.

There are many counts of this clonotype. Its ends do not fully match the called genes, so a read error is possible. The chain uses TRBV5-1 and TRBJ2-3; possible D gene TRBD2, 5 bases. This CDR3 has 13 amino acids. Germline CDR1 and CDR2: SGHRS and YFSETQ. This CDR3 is CASSLAPGDTQYF. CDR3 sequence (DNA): TGTGCCAGCAGCTTAGCGCCCGGGGATACGCAGTATTTT.

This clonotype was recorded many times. This CDR3 reads CASRSAGTGSQPQHF. CDR3 DNA: TGTGCCAGCAGGAGCGCCGGGACAGGGAGTCAGCCCCAGCATTTT. The V call is TRBV2, the J call TRBJ1-5, with 9 bases fitting TRBD1. CDR1 SNHLY and CDR2 FYNNEI come from the germline V gene. J gave up 6 bases and V 6 bases, and 9 bases lay outside the gene matches. The CDR3 is 15 residues long.

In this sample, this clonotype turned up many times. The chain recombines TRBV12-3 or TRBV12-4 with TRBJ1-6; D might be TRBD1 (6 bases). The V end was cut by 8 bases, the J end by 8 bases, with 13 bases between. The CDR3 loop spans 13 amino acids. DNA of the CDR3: TGTGCCAGCCAAGGGGGAGGAGATTCACCCCTCCACTTT. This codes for CASQGGGDSPLHF.

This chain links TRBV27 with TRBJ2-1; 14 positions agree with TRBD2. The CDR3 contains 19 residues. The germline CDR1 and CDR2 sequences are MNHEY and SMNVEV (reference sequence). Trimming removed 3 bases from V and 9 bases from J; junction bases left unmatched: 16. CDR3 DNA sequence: TGTGCCAGCAGTTTTGTGGGTAATCGCCTGACTAGCGGGAGGGGTGAGCAGTTCTTC. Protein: CASSFVGNRLTSGRGEQFF.

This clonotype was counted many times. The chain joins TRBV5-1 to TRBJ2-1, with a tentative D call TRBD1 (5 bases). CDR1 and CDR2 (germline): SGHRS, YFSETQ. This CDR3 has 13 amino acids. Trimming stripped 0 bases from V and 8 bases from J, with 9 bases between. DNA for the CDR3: TGCGCCAGCAGCTTGGACAGGTCGGATGAGCAGTTCTTC. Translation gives CASSLDRSDEQFF.

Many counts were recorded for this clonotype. As DNA, the CDR3 is TGTGCCAGTAGTATGGCGGGTAGAGGCTACACCTTC. Its protein product is CASSMAGRGYTF. The chain is built from TRBV19 and TRBJ1-2; D call uncertain. Trimming shortened V by 3 bases and J by 8 bases, and 10 bases separated the two germline ends. Germline V gene sequence: CDR1 LNHDA, CDR2 SQIVND (reference sequence). CDR3 size: 12 residues. The full variable domain, with the rest looked up from reference TRBV19 and TRBJ1-2, is DGGITQSPKYLFRKEGQNVTLSCEQNLNHDAMYWYRQDPGQGLRLIYYSQIVNDFQKGDIAEGYSVSREKKESFPLTVTSAQKNPTAFYLCASSMAGRGYTFGSGTRLTVV.

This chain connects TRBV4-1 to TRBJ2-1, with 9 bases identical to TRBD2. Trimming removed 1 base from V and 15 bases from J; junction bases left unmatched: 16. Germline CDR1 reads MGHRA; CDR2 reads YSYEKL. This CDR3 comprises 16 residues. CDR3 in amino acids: CASSQGRLAGSQMRFF. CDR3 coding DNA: TGCGCCAGCAGCCAAGGGAGGCTAGCGGGGTCCCAAATGAGGTTCTTC.

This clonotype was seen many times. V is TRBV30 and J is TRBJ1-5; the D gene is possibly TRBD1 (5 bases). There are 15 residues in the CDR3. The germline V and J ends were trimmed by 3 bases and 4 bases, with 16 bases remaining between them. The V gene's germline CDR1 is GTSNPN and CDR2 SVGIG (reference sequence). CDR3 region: CAWSPQGIWNQPQHF. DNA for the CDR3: TGTGCCTGGAGCCCGCAGGGTATTTGGAATCAGCCCCAGCATTTT.

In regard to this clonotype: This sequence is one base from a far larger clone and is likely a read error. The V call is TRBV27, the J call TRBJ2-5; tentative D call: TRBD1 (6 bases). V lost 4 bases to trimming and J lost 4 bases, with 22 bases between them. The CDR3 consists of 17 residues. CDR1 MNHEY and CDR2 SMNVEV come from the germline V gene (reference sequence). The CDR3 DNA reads TGTGCCAGCAGTTCCCGACCCGAACAGGGCCGGAGAGAGACCCAGTACTTC. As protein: CASSSRPEQGRRETQYF.

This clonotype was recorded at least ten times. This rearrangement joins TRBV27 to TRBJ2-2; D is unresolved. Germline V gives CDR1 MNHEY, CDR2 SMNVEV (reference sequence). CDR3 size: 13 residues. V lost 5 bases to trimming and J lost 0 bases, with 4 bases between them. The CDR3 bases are TGTGCCAGCAGTAATGCGAACACCGGGGAGCTGTTTTTT. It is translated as CASSNANTGELFF.

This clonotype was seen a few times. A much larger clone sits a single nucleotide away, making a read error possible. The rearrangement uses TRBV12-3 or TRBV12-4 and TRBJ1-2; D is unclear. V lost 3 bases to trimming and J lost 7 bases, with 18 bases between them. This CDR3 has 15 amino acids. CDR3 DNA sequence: TGTGCCAGCAGTTTCCCTCTGGGCAAGGGCGGTGGCTACACCTTC. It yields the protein CASSFPLGKGGGYTF.

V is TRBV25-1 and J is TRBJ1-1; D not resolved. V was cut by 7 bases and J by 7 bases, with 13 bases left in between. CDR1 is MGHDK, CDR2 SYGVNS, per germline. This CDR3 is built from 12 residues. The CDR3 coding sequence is TGTGCCAGCACAGGAGGGCGCGGTGAAGCTTTCTTT. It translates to CASTGGRGEAFF.

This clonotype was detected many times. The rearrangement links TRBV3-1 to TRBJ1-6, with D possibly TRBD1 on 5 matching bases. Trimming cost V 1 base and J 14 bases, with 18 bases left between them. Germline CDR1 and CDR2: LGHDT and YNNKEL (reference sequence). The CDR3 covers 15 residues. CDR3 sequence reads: CASSQGLGGSNTLHF. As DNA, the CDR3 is TGTGCCAGCAGCCAAGGGTTGGGGGGGAGTAACACCCTCCACTTT.